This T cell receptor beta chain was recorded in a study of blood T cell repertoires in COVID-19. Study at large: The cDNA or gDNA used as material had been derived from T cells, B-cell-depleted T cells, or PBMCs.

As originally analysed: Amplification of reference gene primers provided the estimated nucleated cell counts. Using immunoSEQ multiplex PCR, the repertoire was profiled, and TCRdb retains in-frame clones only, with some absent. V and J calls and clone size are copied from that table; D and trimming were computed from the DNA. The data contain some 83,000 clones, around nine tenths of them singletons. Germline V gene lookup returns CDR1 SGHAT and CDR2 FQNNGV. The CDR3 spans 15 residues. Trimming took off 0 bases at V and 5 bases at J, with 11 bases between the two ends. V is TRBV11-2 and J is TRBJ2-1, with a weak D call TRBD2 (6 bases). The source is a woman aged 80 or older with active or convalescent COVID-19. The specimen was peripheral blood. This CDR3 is CASSLDFGTHNEQFF. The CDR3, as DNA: TGTGCCAGCAGCTTAGATTTCGGGACTCACAATGAGCAGTTCTTC.